A single sample gave rise to the 28 T cell receptor beta chains below, sequenced in a study of CD8+ T cells in alopecia areata. The sequencing template was cDNA reverse transcribed from extracted RNA. The assay was immunoSEQ multiplex PCR, and TCRdb's table has in-frame clones only and misses some. There are under 110,000 clones in the sample; just under 60% occur only once, and 15% to 20% lies in the top ten. Treatment: oral pan-JAK inhibitor, 5-10 mg twice daily. The sequencing used CD8+ T cells sorted from blood, collected at roughly week 58, from a patient treated with tofacitinib. The receptors shown here come from a human donor with alopecia areata.

This clone was counted only a few times. The rearrangement uses TRBV7-9 and TRBJ2-7; 8 bases match TRBD1. The germline CDR1 and CDR2 sequences are SEHNR and FQNEAQ (reference sequence). Trimming cost V 5 bases and J 4 bases; bases outside gene matches: 7. CDR3 length equals 14 residues. The CDR3 is CASSPPTGDYEQYF. CDR3 sequence (DNA): TGTGCCAGCAGCCCACCGACAGGGGATTACGAGCAGTACTTC.

This clone was seen once. The J gene is TRBJ1-4, the V gene TRBV5-1, with 9 bases fitting TRBD1. Germline CDR1 and CDR2: SGHRS and YFSETQ. V gave up 6 bases and J gave up 8 bases; unmatched junction bases: 5. CDR3 length equals 13 residues. CDR3 coding DNA: TGCGCCAGCACGGGACAGGGCTACGAAAAACTGTTTTTT. Its protein product is CASTGQGYEKLFF. Drawing the rest from reference TRBV5-1 and TRBJ1-4, the complete variable domain is KAGVTQTPRYLIKTRGQQVTLSCSPISGHRSVSWYQQTPGQGLQFLFEYFSETQRNKGNFPGRFSGRQFSNSRSEMNVSTLELGDSALYLCASTGQGYEKLFFGSGTQLSVL.

In its sample, this clone was seen many times. The rearrangement uses TRBV28 and TRBJ1-4; no firm D call. The ends were cut back, 1 base at V and 9 bases at J, with 9 bases in the middle. Germline-derived CDR1 and CDR2 are MDHEN and SYDVKM. This CDR3 is built from 13 residues. The CDR3 protein is CASSLLSTQKLFF. CDR3 coding DNA: TGTGCCAGCAGTTTATTGAGTACACAAAAACTGTTTTTT.

In DNA, the CDR3 is TGTGCCAGCCTGGGGGCGGGGGGAAATGGCTACACCTTC. Its protein product is CASLGAGGNGYTF. The genes are TRBV27 and TRBJ1-2; D might be TRBD1 (6 bases). The CDR3 sequence is 13 residues long. V was pared by 8 bases and J by 6 bases, with 16 bases between. The V gene's germline CDR1 is MNHEY and CDR2 SMNVEV (reference sequence).

Concerning this clone: This sample includes further DNA sequences coding for the same CDR3. The rearrangement uses TRBV5-6 and TRBJ2-7; D gene ambiguous. The germline gives CDR1 SGHDT, CDR2 YYEEEE. CDR3 length: 15 amino acids. Trimming took off 0 bases at V and 2 bases at J, with 12 bases between the two ends. Written as DNA, the CDR3 is TGTGCCAGCAGCTTGGGGCCTTCCGACACCTACGAGCAGTACTTC. Translation: CASSLGPSDTYEQYF. Based on the CDR3 plus reference TRBV5-6 and TRBJ2-7, the full variable domain is DAGVTQSPTHLIKTRGQQVTLRCSPKSGHDTVSWYQQALGQGPQFIFQYYEEEERQRGNFPDRFSGHQFPNYSSELNVNALLLGDSALYLCASSLGPSDTYEQYFGPGTRLTVT.

The chain recombines TRBV2 with TRBJ2-7; D is uncertain. The CDR3 covers 11 residues. The V gene's germline CDR1 is SNHLY and CDR2 FYNNEI. V lost 5 bases and J 6 bases, leaving 8 bases between the germline ends. Here the CDR3 DNA reads TGTGCCAGCAGTTCCCGGACCGAGCAGTACTTC. Encoded protein: CASSSRTEQYF.

This clone was detected only once. The genes are TRBV5-1 and TRBJ2-3; D assignment may be TRBD1 or TRBD2 (6 bases each). The CDR3 is 15 amino acids. Between the trimmed V and J ends, which lost 4 bases and 0 bases, there was a span of 12 bases. CDR1 is SGHRS and CDR2 is YFSETQ in the germline V gene. The CDR3 sequence is CASSRGPGSTDTQYF. Here the CDR3 DNA reads TGCGCCAGCAGCCGGGGGCCGGGGAGCACAGATACGCAGTATTTT.

This clone was recorded once. The J gene is TRBJ2-7, the V gene TRBV6-6; 8 bases match TRBD1. Per the germline V gene, CDR1 is MNHNY and CDR2 is SVGAGI (reference sequence). The V gene end was trimmed by 9 bases and the J gene end by 2 bases; junction bases not matched to a gene: 6. There are 13 residues in the CDR3. DNA of the CDR3: TGTGCCAGTCGGACAGGGAAAGCCTACGAGCAGTACTTC. As protein: CASRTGKAYEQYF.

The rearrangement uses TRBV7-9 and TRBJ2-1; D uncertain. This CDR3 is 14 amino acids long. Per the germline V gene, CDR1 is SEHNR and CDR2 is FQNEAQ (reference sequence). The germline V and J ends were trimmed by 6 bases and 7 bases, with 16 bases remaining between them. The chain's CDR3 is CASSPDLSGNEQFF. CDR3 coding DNA: TGTGCCAGCAGTCCGGATCTATCTGGGAATGAGCAGTTCTTC.

There are a few counts of this clone. The chain joins TRBV5-1 to TRBJ2-7, with TRBD2 matching 10 bases. Trimming took 1 base from V and 2 from J; bases not matched to a gene: 6. Looked up from germline, CDR1 is SGHRS and CDR2 is YFSETQ. The CDR3 is made up of 16 amino acids. The CDR3 nucleotides are TGCGCCAGCAGCTTGACCGGACTAGCGGCAACCTACGAGCAGTACTTC. As protein: CASSLTGLAATYEQYF.

This clone was seen at least ten times. This chain links TRBV9 with TRBJ2-2, with TRBD2 matching 13 bases. Germline CDR1 reads SGDLS; CDR2 reads YYNGEE. The CDR3 has 17 residues. After removal of 6 bases from V and 2 bases from J, the junction contained 7 bases not matched to a gene. The CDR3 nucleotides read TGTGCCAGCAAGAGGGGACTAGCGGGGATAAACACCGGGGAGCTGTTTTTT. Translation: CASKRGLAGINTGELFF.

The chain links TRBV2 to TRBJ1-5; no firm D call. There are 14 residues in the CDR3. V gave up 3 bases and J gave up 1 base, with 7 bases separating them. The germline CDR1 and CDR2 sequences are SNHLY and FYNNEI. CDR3 bases: TGTGCCAGCAGTGATCGGAGGAGCAATCAGCCCCAGCATTTT. Residues: CASSDRRSNQPQHF.

The rearrangement uses TRBV4-1 and TRBJ2-5; TRBD2 matches 9 bases. The junction had 3 bases not matched to a gene; V was cut back by 2 bases and J by 5 bases. Germline CDR1 and CDR2: MGHRA and YSYEKL. The CDR3 is 14 amino acids. The CDR3 reads CASSQSAGGETQYF. CDR3 sequence (DNA): TGCGCCAGCAGCCAATCGGCGGGGGGGGAGACCCAGTACTTC.

The J gene is TRBJ1-2, the V gene TRBV29-1; D is ambiguous. The CDR3 runs 12 residues. V was clipped by 2 bases and J by 7 bases, with 11 bases between them. CDR1 is SQVTM and CDR2 is ANQGSEA in the germline V gene. CDR3 DNA sequence: TGCAGCGTTGAACGGGGAGATGGTGGCTACACCTTC. The encoded protein is CSVERGDGGYTF.

V is TRBV18 and J is TRBJ2-7, with TRBD2 as a possible D gene (7 bases). The CDR3 totals 13 residues. CDR1 and CDR2 (germline): KGHSH, LQKENI. The ends were cut back, 3 bases at V and 5 bases at J, with 11 bases in the middle. DNA of the CDR3: TGTGCCAGCTCACCTGGGGGGGGCAACGAGCAGTACTTC. It is translated as CASSPGGGNEQYF.

The chain combines TRBV13 with TRBJ2-7; a possible D gene is TRBD2 (5 bases). Trimming cost V 0 bases and J 3 bases, with 15 bases left between them. Germline V lookup: CDR1 PRHDT, CDR2 FYEKMQ (reference sequence). CDR3 size: 16 residues. CDR3 in DNA: TGTGCCAGCAGCTTAGGTGGCGGAGGATCCCTCTACGAGCAGTACTTC. Its translation is CASSLGGGGSLYEQYF.

The J gene is TRBJ2-7, the V gene TRBV2; perhaps TRBD1 as D (6 bases). There are 13 residues in the CDR3. Per germline, CDR1 SNHLY and CDR2 FYNNEI. V dropped 8 bases and J dropped 0 bases, with 11 bases sitting between them. CDR3 bases: TGTGCCAGCGGGGACACCCTCTCCTACGAGCAGTACTTC. Its protein product is CASGDTLSYEQYF.

This rearrangement joins TRBV30 to TRBJ1-2; tentative D call: TRBD1 (5 bases). CDR1 and CDR2 from the germline V gene are GTSNPN and SVGIG (reference sequence). Trimming shortened V by 5 bases and J by 4 bases, and 17 bases separated the two germline ends. The CDR3 runs 14 residues. The CDR3 reads CAWSVGRRSYGYTF. CDR3 nucleotide sequence: TGTGCCTGGTCCGTGGGGCGTAGGAGCTATGGCTACACCTTC.

This clone was counted a few times. The V and J genes are TRBV5-1 and TRBJ1-1; TRBD1 might be the D (6 bases). This CDR3 region has 13 residues. Per germline, CDR1 SGHRS and CDR2 YFSETQ. V was trimmed by 3 bases and J by 5 bases, leaving 11 bases between them. The CDR3 protein is CASSYTGWTEAFF. The CDR3 DNA reads as TGCGCCAGCAGCTATACAGGGTGGACTGAAGCTTTCTTT.

The V and J genes are TRBV7-2 and TRBJ1-6; 7 bases map to TRBD1. The CDR3 runs to 15 residues. After removal of 5 bases from V and 7 bases from J, the junction contained 8 bases not matched to a gene. CDR1 SGHTA and CDR2 FQGNSA come from the germline V gene. The chain's CDR3 is CASSATGLANSPLHF. Here the CDR3 DNA reads TGTGCCAGCAGCGCGACAGGGCTAGCCAATTCACCCCTCCACTTT.

This clone was found a few times. The chain carries TRBV19 and TRBJ1-3; tentative D call: TRBD1 (5 bases). CDR3 length: 15 amino acids. Germline assignment: CDR1 LNHDA and CDR2 SQIVND (reference sequence). V dropped 5 bases and J dropped 0 bases, with 11 bases sitting between them. The CDR3 DNA reads TGTGCCAGTAGTCTCAGCGGGGGCTCTGGAAACACCATATATTTT. Translation gives CASSLSGGSGNTIYF.

The chain is built from TRBV9 and TRBJ2-3, with 11 positions matching TRBD1. The V gene end was trimmed by 0 bases and the J gene end by 3 bases; junction bases not matched to a gene: 3. The germline CDR1 and CDR2 sequences are SGDLS and YYNGEE. The CDR3 has 16 residues. The CDR3 spells CASSVAGQGATDTQYF. The CDR3 bases are TGTGCCAGCAGCGTAGCCGGACAGGGGGCGACAGATACGCAGTATTTT.

V usage is TRBV27 and J usage is TRBJ2-3; 7 nucleotides agree with TRBD1. Germline CDR1 MNHEY, CDR2 SMNVEV (reference sequence). Losses at the gene ends were 7 bases for V and 2 bases for J; bases not matched to a gene: 3. This CDR3 comprises 13 residues. The DNA for the CDR3 is TGTGCCAGCATCGGACAGGACACAGATACGCAGTATTTT. Its protein product is CASIGQDTDTQYF.

The rearrangement uses TRBV9 and TRBJ2-1; D gene ambiguous. Germline V gives CDR1 SGDLS, CDR2 YYNGEE. The germline V and J ends were trimmed by 4 bases and 0 bases, with 2 bases remaining between them. This CDR3 is built from 12 residues. In DNA form, the CDR3 reads TGTGCCAGCAGCCTCTCCTACAATGAGCAGTTCTTC. The encoded protein is CASSLSYNEQFF. Supplemented by reference TRBV9 and TRBJ2-1, the full variable domain reads DSGVTQTPKHLITATGQRVTLRCSPRSGDLSVYWYQQSLDQGLQFLIQYYNGEERAKGNILERFSAQQFPDLHSELNLSSLELGDSALYFCASSLSYNEQFFGPGTRLTVL.

The V gene is TRBV29-1, the J gene TRBJ2-1; 11 positions match TRBD2. The CDR3 extends over 14 amino acids. Germline assignment: CDR1 SQVTM and CDR2 ANQGSEA. With 3 bases clipped from V and 4 bases from J, the junction kept 2 bases outside the gene matches. The CDR3 DNA is TGCAGCGTTGATACTAGCGGGGGATACAATGAGCAGTTCTTC. The encoded protein is CSVDTSGGYNEQFF.

This clone was recorded a few times. The chain couples TRBV7-9 to TRBJ1-5; TRBD1 agrees at 8 bases. The germline V gene has CDR1 SEHNR and CDR2 FQNEAQ (reference sequence). The length of the CDR3 is 16 residues. V lost 5 bases to trimming and J lost 4 bases; unmatched junction nucleotides: 10. The CDR3 sequence: CASSPQTGDHNQPQHF. The CDR3 coding sequence is TGTGCCAGCAGCCCCCAGACAGGGGACCATAATCAGCCCCAGCATTTT.

The V gene is TRBV7-9, the J gene TRBJ2-5; TRBD1 matches at 11 bases. The CDR3 has 17 residues. Unmatched junction bases numbered 12, after V lost 4 bases and J lost 5 bases. Germline assignment: CDR1 SEHNR and CDR2 FQNEAQ (reference sequence). The CDR3 DNA follows: TGTGCCAGCAGCTCACGGGAATGGACAGGGGGCCAGGAGACCCAGTACTTC. Its protein is CASSSREWTGGQETQYF. The full variable domain, with the rest looked up from reference TRBV7-9 and TRBJ2-5, is DTGVSQNPRHKITKRGQNVTFRCDPISEHNRLYWYRQTLGQGPEFLTYFQNEAQLEKSRLLSDRFSAERPKGSFSTLEIQRTEQGDSAMYLCASSSREWTGGQETQYFGPGTRLLVL.

V is TRBV2 and J is TRBJ2-4, with D hard to call. Per germline, CDR1 SNHLY and CDR2 FYNNEI. Deletions cut 7 bases from V and 0 bases from J, with 16 bases between. This CDR3 has 16 residues. The DNA of the CDR3 is TGTGCCAGCACCGATTCCCAGGTTATAGCCAAAAACATTCAGTACTTC. Residues: CASTDSQVIAKNIQYF.